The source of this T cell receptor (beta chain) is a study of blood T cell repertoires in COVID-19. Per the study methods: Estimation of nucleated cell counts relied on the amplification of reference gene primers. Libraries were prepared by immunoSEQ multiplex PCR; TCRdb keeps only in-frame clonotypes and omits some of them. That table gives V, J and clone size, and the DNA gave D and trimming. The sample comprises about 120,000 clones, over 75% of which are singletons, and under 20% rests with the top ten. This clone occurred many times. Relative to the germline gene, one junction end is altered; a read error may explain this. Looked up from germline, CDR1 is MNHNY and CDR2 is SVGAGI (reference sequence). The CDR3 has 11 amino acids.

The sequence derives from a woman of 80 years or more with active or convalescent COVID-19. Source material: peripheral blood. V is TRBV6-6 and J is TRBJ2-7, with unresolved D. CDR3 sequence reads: CASSYSAEQYF. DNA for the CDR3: TGTGCCAGCAGCTACTCCGCGGAGCAGTACTTC.